The 7 T cell receptor beta chains presented below share a single source sample, sequenced in a study of cytomegalovirus exposure and HLA in healthy donors. The PCR employed 60 Vbeta primers together with 13 Jbeta primers. This table comes from immunoSEQ multiplex PCR, and its TCRdb copy is limited to in-frame clones, with some not included. The top ten clones hold approximately 4% of a sample with about 95,000 clones, under 85% of them seen once. The sequenced material came from PBMCs. These receptors all stem from a woman in her forties in good health and CMV-seropositive.

This chain uses TRBV27 with TRBJ2-1; no clear D gene. Per the germline V gene, CDR1 is MNHEY and CDR2 is SMNVEV (reference sequence). With 3 bases removed from V and 2 bases from J, the gap between germline ends came to 8 bases. This CDR3 contains 14 residues. CDR3 amino acids: CASSLGSTYNEQFF. DNA of the CDR3: TGTGCCAGCAGTTTGGGCAGCACCTACAATGAGCAGTTCTTC.

The count of this clone is one. V and J are TRBV10-2 and TRBJ2-3; 7 bases fit TRBD1. Germline V gene lookup returns CDR1 WSHSY and CDR2 SAAADI. The CDR3 extends over 15 amino acids. The V gene end was trimmed by 3 bases and the J gene end by 1 base; junction bases not matched to a gene: 4. The CDR3 DNA sequence: TGCGCCAGCAGTGATATAGGACAGGGCACAGATACGCAGTATTTT. It codes for CASSDIGQGTDTQYF.

The table lists this clone with a few counts. Additional DNA sequences in this sample encode the identical CDR3. J is TRBJ2-7 and V is TRBV2; weak D call: TRBD2 (6 bases). This CDR3 is 15 amino acids long. V lost 6 bases and J 1 base, leaving 16 bases between the germline ends. CDR1 is SNHLY, CDR2 FYNNEI, per germline. The CDR3 here is CASSTLRGGSYEQYF. In DNA form, the CDR3 reads TGTGCCAGCAGCACGCTCAGAGGAGGGTCCTACGAGCAGTACTTC.

This clone has a handful of counts. This chain uses TRBV18 with TRBJ1-5; 9 positions match TRBD1. Germline V gives CDR1 KGHSH, CDR2 LQKENI. V shed 4 bases, J shed 4 bases, and the junction held 8 bases outside the gene matches. The CDR3 is 16 residues long. Here the CDR3 DNA reads TGTGCCAGCTCACTCCTTCGACAGGGGGAAAATCAGCCCCAGCATTTT. It yields the protein CASSLLRQGENQPQHF.

The chain recombines TRBV6-1 with TRBJ2-2; 8 positions agree with TRBD2. The CDR3 loop spans 14 amino acids. The ends lost 6 bases at V and 4 bases at J; junction bases unmatched: 4. Germline V lookup: CDR1 MNHNS, CDR2 SASEGT. The CDR3 region has the DNA TGTGCCAGCAGCCAAGCGGGAGTCACCGGGGAGCTGTTTTTT. Its protein is CASSQAGVTGELFF.

The chain recombines TRBV7-6 with TRBJ2-5; 7 nucleotides line up with TRBD1. After removal of 4 bases from V and 5 bases from J, the junction contained 7 bases not matched to a gene. This CDR3 is 14 amino acids long. Germline V gene data show CDR1 as SGHVS and CDR2 as FNYEAQ. CDR3 nucleotides: TGTGCCAGCAGCTCCAGGGGGTCGGGGGAGACCCAGTACTTC. This sequence encodes CASSSRGSGETQYF.

The chain combines TRBV15 with TRBJ2-2; TRBD2 aligns across 7 bases. The germline gives CDR1 LNHNV, CDR2 YYDKDF (reference sequence). V was pared by 6 bases and J by 4 bases, with 8 bases of the junction left unmatched. This CDR3 has 15 residues. CDR3 loop: CATRFSGRATGELFF. The CDR3 DNA is TGTGCCACCAGGTTCAGTGGGAGGGCCACCGGGGAGCTGTTTTTT.